This T cell receptor beta chain was recovered during a study of response to subunit inactivated influenza vaccine. Findings and caveats of the study: Authors suggested few new T cells are recruited by each seasonal influenza vaccination.

Germline values: CDR1 SSHAT, CDR2 FNYEAQ (reference sequence). The length of the CDR3 is 15 residues. This clonotype was detected a few times. Its antigen is as yet unknown. The junction differs from germline at one of its ends, possibly a read error. TCRdb reanalysed the RT-PCR reads using MiXCR and keeps one entry per CDR3 protein. The sample yields hundreds of thousands of distinct CDR3 sequences, approximately 17% seen once. This TCR was sampled from a man in his forties or fifties who received an inactivated influenza vaccine. The starting material was PBMCs from blood, obtained roughly 5 days after vaccination. The rearrangement links TRBV7-7 to TRBJ2-5, with TRBD1 matching over 7 bases. As DNA, the CDR3 is TGTGCTAGCAGCTCACGGACAGGAAGACAAGAGACCCAGTACTTC. The encoded protein is CASSSRTGRQETQYF.